Following are 19 T cell receptor beta chains from one sample sequenced in a study of blood T cell repertoires in COVID-19. Sequencing was performed with immunoSEQ multiplex PCR; in TCRdb, only in-frame clones are kept and a portion is missing. The data show about 410,000 clones, with around 91% seen just once and about 1.6% held by the top ten. Material: peripheral blood. These receptors all come from a woman aged 40 to 50 with COVID-19, enrolled during active disease.

The CDR3 bases are TGTGCCAGCAGCCCCCAGGGGGCCGGGACCGGGCCCCAGCATTTT. Its translation is CASSPQGAGTGPQHF. The J gene is TRBJ1-5, the V gene TRBV6-2 or TRBV6-3; TRBD1 aligns across 8 bases. Germline trimming cut 6 bases from V and 9 bases from J; bases unmatched to any gene: 13. CDR1 and CDR2 from the germline V gene are MNHEY and SVGEGT. The CDR3 totals 15 residues.

This clone appeared a few times. The chain carries TRBV5-5 and TRBJ1-1; 7 bases agree with TRBD1. The CDR3 contains 17 residues. Trimming took 5 bases from V and 0 from J; bases not matched to a gene: 13. Germline V gene sequence: CDR1 SGHKS, CDR2 YYEKEE (reference sequence). The CDR3 sequence: CASSPAGGTGMNTEAFF. In DNA form, the CDR3 reads TGTGCCAGCAGTCCCGCAGGGGGAACCGGCATGAACACTGAAGCTTTCTTT.

This chain links TRBV24-1 with TRBJ2-1; TRBD1 agrees at 8 bases. The germline V gene encodes CDR1 KGHDR and CDR2 SFDVKD. V was pared by 5 bases and J by 5 bases, with 7 bases of the junction left unmatched. CDR3 length: 15 amino acids. In nucleotides, the CDR3 is TGTGCCACCAGTGGCGGGACAGGTGCCGACAATGAGCAGTTCTTC. This gives the protein CATSGGTGADNEQFF.

The rearrangement joins TRBV7-9 to TRBJ2-4; D is possibly TRBD1 (6 bases). Germline-derived CDR1 and CDR2 are SEHNR and FQNEAQ (reference sequence). The CDR3 runs 15 residues. V was trimmed by 5 bases and J by 3 bases, leaving 14 bases between them. CDR3 region: CASSIRGVGKNIQYF. The CDR3 coding sequence is TGTGCCAGCAGCATCAGGGGTGTGGGCAAAAACATTCAGTACTTC. Full variable domain (rest looked up from reference TRBV7-9 and TRBJ2-4): DTGVSQNPRHKITKRGQNVTFRCDPISEHNRLYWYRQTLGQGPEFLTYFQNEAQLEKSRLLSDRFSAERPKGSFSTLEIQRTEQGDSAMYLCASSIRGVGKNIQYFGAGTRLSVL.

The chain combines TRBV30 with TRBJ1-2; 7 positions match TRBD1. The CDR3 spans 15 residues. The V gene end was trimmed by 2 bases and the J gene end by 3 bases; junction bases not matched to a gene: 9. From germline, CDR1 is GTSNPN and CDR2 SVGIG (reference sequence). CDR3 loop: CAWSSPTGTDYGYTF. The CDR3, as DNA: TGTGCCTGGAGTTCCCCGACAGGGACGGACTATGGCTACACCTTC.

The chain has TRBV28 and TRBJ1-2; D remains ambiguous. The germline V and J ends were trimmed by 7 bases and 7 bases, with 10 bases remaining between them. The CDR3 spans 11 residues. Germline CDR1 MDHEN, CDR2 SYDVKM. CDR3 DNA: TGTGCCAGCACGGCGGGCTCTGGCTACACCTTC. Residues: CASTAGSGYTF.

This clone was detected only a few times. The same CDR3 also results from other DNA sequences found in this sample. This rearrangement joins TRBV7-3 to TRBJ2-7, with a weak D call TRBD1 (6 bases). Germline CDR1 is SGHTA and CDR2 is FQGTGA. V lost 4 bases and J 6 bases, leaving 13 bases between the germline ends. The CDR3 totals 13 residues. This CDR3 is CASSSAGVGEQYF. CDR3 nucleotide sequence: TGTGCCAGCAGCTCCGCAGGGGTTGGCGAGCAGTACTTC.

The chain joins TRBV7-8 to TRBJ2-5, with a tentative D call TRBD2 (5 bases). The CDR3 has 14 residues. The ends were cut back, 6 bases at V and 2 bases at J, with 13 bases in the middle. Per the germline V gene, CDR1 is SGHVS and CDR2 is FQNEAQ. The DNA of the CDR3 is TGTGCCAGCAGACGGGGTGGCAGTCAAGAGACCCAGTACTTC. It is translated as CASRRGGSQETQYF.

The CDR3 loop reads CASSRLSGPSGANVLTF. In DNA form, the CDR3 reads TGCGCCAGCAGCCGTCTCTCAGGGCCTTCTGGGGCCAACGTCCTGACTTTC. The chain combines TRBV5-1 with TRBJ2-6; D may be TRBD1 (5 bases). V was shortened by 4 bases and J by 1 base, with 15 bases between the two germline ends. This CDR3 has 17 amino acids. Per germline, CDR1 SGHRS and CDR2 YFSETQ.

The CDR3 loop is CASSALAGRLANYGYTF. DNA for the CDR3: TGTGCCAGCAGCGCCCTTGCGGGCAGGCTTGCTAACTATGGCTACACCTTC. The V gene is TRBV9, the J gene TRBJ1-2; unclear D gene. Trimming removed 3 bases from V and 0 bases from J, with 18 bases in between. The CDR3 spans 17 residues. CDR1 is SGDLS and CDR2 is YYNGEE in the germline V gene.

This chain uses TRBV4-3 with TRBJ1-4; 10 nucleotides agree with TRBD1. Germline V gives CDR1 LGHNA, CDR2 YSLEER. The CDR3 length is 16 residues. The junction had 3 bases not matched to a gene; V was cut back by 2 bases and J by 3 bases. The CDR3 DNA reads as TGCGCCAGCAGCCAACGGACAGGGGGACCTAATGAAAAACTGTTTTTT. Encoded protein: CASSQRTGGPNEKLFF.

The chain couples TRBV2 to TRBJ1-6, with D possibly matching TRBD1 (5 bases). This CDR3 is 13 amino acids long. The V gene's germline CDR1 is SNHLY and CDR2 FYNNEI. The V gene lost 10 bases and the J gene lost 13 bases, with 20 bases spanning the gap. The CDR3 here is CAIATEVAEPLHF. CDR3 in DNA: TGTGCCATCGCGACAGAAGTGGCCGAGCCCCTCCACTTT.

The rearrangement uses TRBV11-3 and TRBJ2-2; no firm D call. This CDR3 spans 12 amino acids. Trimming pared 6 bases from V and 1 base from J, leaving 3 bases between. Germline V gives CDR1 SGHNT, CDR2 YENEEA. CDR3 DNA: TGTGCCAGCAGACTGAACACCGGGGAGCTGTTTTTT. Translation gives CASRLNTGELFF.

The chain recombines TRBV7-2 with TRBJ2-1; D is uncertain. Trimming stripped 5 bases from V and 1 base from J, with 12 bases between. Germline CDR1 is SGHTA and CDR2 is FQGNSA. This CDR3 is built from 15 residues. The CDR3 region has the DNA TGTGCCAGCAGCACAAGCAGCAGGTCCTACAATGAGCAGTTCTTC. Translating gives CASSTSSRSYNEQFF.

This sequence joins TRBV27 and TRBJ2-3; TRBD2 matches 8 bases. In germline, CDR1 is MNHEY, CDR2 SMNVEV (reference sequence). V dropped 3 bases and J dropped 2; count of bases not matched to a gene: 4. CDR3 length: 15 residues. The CDR3 loop is CASSFIAGNTDTQYF. In DNA, the CDR3 is TGTGCCAGCAGTTTCATAGCGGGGAACACAGATACGCAGTATTTT.

This chain joins TRBV5-1 and TRBJ1-5; D might be TRBD1 (6 bases). V was cut by 4 bases and J by 0 bases, with 11 bases left in between. This CDR3 is 15 amino acids long. Germline V lookup: CDR1 SGHRS, CDR2 YFSETQ. The CDR3 reads CASSADSYSNQPQHF. CDR3 sequence (DNA): TGCGCCAGCAGCGCGGACAGTTATAGCAATCAGCCCCAGCATTTT.

The CDR3 here is CASSLSPGVESLHF. The CDR3 DNA sequence: TGCGCCAGCAGCTTGAGTCCAGGGGTGGAATCCCTCCACTTT. The genes are TRBV5-1 and TRBJ1-6; tentative D call: TRBD1 (6 bases). The CDR3 contains 14 residues. Germline CDR1 and CDR2: SGHRS and YFSETQ. V lost 1 base and J lost 14, with 16 bases in between.

This clone was observed a single time. This sequence joins TRBV4-3 and TRBJ2-5, with D possibly being TRBD2 (5 bases). V was clipped by 0 bases and J by 5 bases, with 13 bases between them. This CDR3 has 15 amino acids. Looked up from germline, CDR1 is LGHNA and CDR2 is YSLEER. The CDR3 is CASSQEFLAPETQYF. DNA of the CDR3: TGCGCCAGCAGCCAAGAGTTCCTAGCACCCGAGACCCAGTACTTC.

The chain is built from TRBV19 and TRBJ1-3, with D possibly TRBD1 on 5 matching bases. The CDR3 runs to 14 residues. Per germline, CDR1 LNHDA and CDR2 SQIVND (reference sequence). The ends were cut back, 4 bases at V and 4 bases at J, with 11 bases in the middle. The CDR3 reads CASSNGAGGNTIYF. DNA of the CDR3: TGTGCCAGTAGTAATGGTGCAGGGGGAAACACCATATATTTT. Full variable domain (outside the CDR3, taken from reference TRBV19 and TRBJ1-3): DGGITQSPKYLFRKEGQNVTLSCEQNLNHDAMYWYRQDPGQGLRLIYYSQIVNDFQKGDIAEGYSVSREKKESFPLTVTSAQKNPTAFYLCASSNGAGGNTIYFGEGSWLTVV.